These 9 T cell receptor beta chains were sequenced from one sample in a study of cytomegalovirus exposure and HLA in healthy donors. Primers for the PCR totalled 60 Vbeta and 13 Jbeta. Repertoires were generated with immunoSEQ multiplex PCR, while TCRdb's copy carries only in-frame clones and drops some. This specimen shows 140,000 to 150,000 clones; the ten leading clones hold 0.96%. Sample: PBMCs. The source is a male donor in good health and CMV-seronegative.

V usage is TRBV6-5 and J usage is TRBJ2-7; 7 nucleotides match TRBD1. CDR1 is MNHEY and CDR2 is SVGAGI in the germline V gene. The J segment lost 0 bases and the V segment lost 5 bases, leaving 4 bases of the junction unmatched. CDR3 length equals 14 residues. The CDR3 here is CASSRQGFSYEQYF. The CDR3 DNA reads TGTGCCAGCAGTCGACAGGGCTTCTCCTACGAGCAGTACTTC.

This chain joins TRBV9 and TRBJ1-1; a weak D match, TRBD1 (5 bases). Germline CDR1 SGDLS, CDR2 YYNGEE. V lost 0 bases and J 4 bases, leaving 13 bases between the germline ends. The CDR3 has 15 residues. This CDR3 reads CASSVVVGQGTEAFF. CDR3 nucleotide sequence: TGTGCCAGCAGCGTAGTCGTTGGGCAGGGCACTGAAGCTTTCTTT.

CDR3 residues: CASSPDRGLGLYNSPLHF. Here the CDR3 DNA reads TGTGCCAGCAGCCCGGACAGGGGCCTAGGCTTATATAATTCACCCCTCCACTTT. The chain is built from TRBV14 and TRBJ1-6; 9 bases map to TRBD1. CDR3 length: 18 amino acids. Germline CDR1 is SGHDN and CDR2 is FVKESK. The V gene end was trimmed by 4 bases and the J gene end by 4 bases; junction bases not matched to a gene: 11.

The gene calls are TRBV19 and TRBJ2-3; 11 bases align to TRBD2. The CDR3 covers 15 residues. The germline V gene encodes CDR1 LNHDA and CDR2 SQIVND (reference sequence). V lost 4 bases, J lost 4 bases, and 4 bases stayed unmatched. CDR3 loop: CASSRGLAGSDTQYF. The CDR3 coding sequence is TGTGCCAGTAGTAGAGGACTAGCGGGTTCAGATACGCAGTATTTT.

This sequence joins TRBV29-1 and TRBJ2-7; 8 bases align to TRBD1. V lost 0 bases and J lost 2; bases outside the gene matches: 3. This CDR3 has 14 amino acids. CDR1 is SQVTM and CDR2 is ANQGSEA in the germline V gene. CDR3 sequence: CSVEEGTGAYEQYF. CDR3 coding DNA: TGCAGCGTTGAAGAAGGGACAGGCGCCTACGAGCAGTACTTC.

V gene TRBV10-3 combines with J gene TRBJ2-1; D is unresolved. CDR1 and CDR2 from the germline V gene are ENHRY and SYGVKD. The CDR3 consists of 11 residues. The ends were cut back, 6 bases at V and 9 bases at J, with 9 bases in the middle. CDR3 nucleotide sequence: TGTGCCATCAGCCGAGGTGGTGAGCAGTTCTTC. This gives the protein CAISRGGEQFF.

The chain has TRBV5-1 and TRBJ1-4, with 9 positions matching TRBD1. This CDR3 spans 14 amino acids. The germline CDR1 and CDR2 sequences are SGHRS and YFSETQ. The trim removed 2 bases at V and 7 bases at J, leaving 3 bases unmatched. Here the CDR3 reads CASSLTGGSEKLFF. The CDR3, as DNA: TGCGCCAGCAGCTTAACAGGGGGCTCTGAAAAACTGTTTTTT.

The chain employs TRBV14 and TRBJ2-1; 10 bases line up with TRBD2. CDR1 is SGHDN and CDR2 is FVKESK in the germline V gene. This CDR3 has 15 amino acids. V shed 6 bases and J 5 bases; nucleotides not matched to a gene: 7. CDR3 amino acids: CASRRTSGKNNEQFF. The CDR3 nucleotides are TGTGCCAGCAGGCGGACTAGCGGAAAGAACAATGAGCAGTTCTTC.

V and J are TRBV29-1 and TRBJ2-7; TRBD1 matches 7 bases. V lost 0 bases to trimming and J lost 2 bases; unmatched junction nucleotides: 7. The CDR3 contains 15 residues. From germline, CDR1 is SQVTM and CDR2 ANQGSEA. The CDR3 sequence: CSVEDSSGTAYEQYF. DNA of the CDR3: TGCAGCGTTGAAGACTCCTCGGGGACAGCCTACGAGCAGTACTTC.